This entry concerns a single T cell receptor beta chain. The source of the sample is a study of blood T cell repertoires in COVID-19. In the source study's methods: The authors estimated nucleated cell counts from reference gene primer amplification. Assay used: immunoSEQ multiplex PCR; TCRdb lists only in-frame clones, some missing. D and trimming were read from the DNA, whereas the V and J calls and clone size are those reported in that table. In the table there are tens of thousands of clones, approximately 80% of which are singletons. CDR3 length: 15 residues. The V end lost 1 base, the J end lost 1 base, and 8 bases lay between the germline ends. Germline values: CDR1 SGHTA, CDR2 FQGNSA.

The TCR was taken from a woman of 80 years or more with acute or convalescent COVID-19. Sequencing was done on a sample of peripheral blood. The V call is TRBV7-2, the J call TRBJ1-5, with a tentative D call TRBD1 (6 bases). CDR3 protein: CASSLVQGSNQPQHF. The CDR3 DNA reads as TGTGCCAGCAGCTTAGTACAGGGAAGCAATCAGCCCCAGCATTTT.